The TCR beta chain described here comes from a study of PD-L1 blockade in urothelial cancer (dated 2017 in TCRdb). Study-wide context: Every patient began therapy in 2014 and was given atezolizumab 1,200 mg intravenously every 3 weeks. Eight to ten patients achieved durable clinical benefit and approximately 20 did not. The study, an exploratory multi-omic analysis, examined somatic, immune and clinical correlates of response to PD-L1 blockade with atezolizumab in urothelial cancer. Blood samples were analyzed 3 weeks after the start of treatment (second dose) and 6 weeks after the start of treatment. Whole exome sequencing and RNA sequencing of pretreatment tumors were performed alongside TCR sequencing in the same patients. Durable clinical benefit was defined as progression-free survival longer than 6 months, and TCR features were also tested against progression-free and overall survival. About 85% of the 29 patients were males with bladder-origin urothelial cancer, and about 60% of the roughly 30 reported a prior smoking history. Patients had an ECOG performance status of 0 or 1 and had received between 0 and 3 prior chemotherapy regimens. Pretreatment tumor samples, along with matched peripheral blood collected serially before and after atezolizumab treatment, underwent TCR sequencing. Blood samples gave a median of around 140,000 T cells and 82,636 unique TCRs, with a median clonality of approximately 0.078. Some 29 patients had pretreatment blood TCR-seq, about 25 had at least one posttreatment blood collection, and about 25 had tumor TCR-seq. What the research found in general, with its limitations: Patients with durable benefit showed greater expansion of tumor-associated TCR clones in peripheral blood 3 weeks after starting treatment (n = 22, p = 0.022). A pretreatment peripheral blood TCR clonality below the median was linked to improved progression-free and overall survival. Because the sample size was small (n ≈ 31) and many exploratory analyses were performed, the results are intended to be hypothesis-generating.

V lost 4 bases and J lost 4 bases; the stretch between them is 19 bases long. The germline V gene yields MNHEY for CDR1 and SVGAGI for CDR2. Reading from cysteine to phenylalanine, the CDR3 counts 16 amino acids. Only the CDR3 region is kept as DNA, spanning 48 bases read in frame from base 1. Synthetic TCR analog templates were spiked into each PCR to estimate absolute template abundance from read counts. Using the immunoSEQ assay, TCRbeta CDR3 regions were amplified from genomic DNA with bias-controlled V and J gene primers. Sequencing of rearranged TCRbeta segments was done at approximately 20X coverage. In the authors' own workflow: Sequencing errors were corrected by clustering and CDR3s were annotated against IMGT to assign V, D and J genes. Out-of-frame and stop-codon sequences were excluded, and only productive TCRbeta rearrangements were used in downstream analyses. Clonality was calculated as one minus the Shannon entropy normalized by the log of the number of unique productive sequences. Clones differing between time points or between blood and tumor were identified using Fisher's exact test with Benjamini-Hochberg correction, with an adjusted p below 0.01 applied as the threshold. Here the immuneACCESS table is served through TCRdb, limited to in-frame sequences with V and J called. Missing clones are a known gap in these copies; in checked studies unresolved V genes cover under half, and the rest lacks a known reason. V and J calls and clone size are copied from that table; D and trimming were computed from the DNA. Within this sample are some 52,000 clones, with around 77% of them counted one time only. 3% to 4.5% of the sample comes from the top ten.

A cohort of roughly 30 patients with locally advanced or metastatic urothelial carcinoma, treated at Memorial Sloan Kettering on a trial protocol, was included. Peripheral blood mononuclear cells were collected from each patient pretreatment and during treatment, giving between 1 and 8 total time points per patient. The Qiagen DNeasy Blood extraction kit was used to purify genomic DNA from total PBMCs and from tumor samples. Collected pretreatment and during treatment, PBMCs were isolated and stored as previously described. As regards this clone: The target of this receptor is not known. Within one base of it there is no much larger clone, and no base qualities were kept.

Sample: PBMCs, taken around atezolizumab (anti-PD-L1) treatment. The source of this sequence is a man between 65 and 85 years old with urothelial cancer. This chain joins TRBV6-5 to TRBJ1-2; the D gene is unclear. The CDR3 protein: CASSSLGVAISYGYTF. The nucleotides are TGTGCCAGCAGTTCGTTGGGAGTTGCAATAAGCTATGGCTACACCTTC.